The present entry profiles one T cell receptor (beta chain) with its context. Antigen specificity is unknown. The same CDR3 also results from other DNA sequences found in this sample. This sample was included in a study of cytomegalovirus exposure and HLA in healthy donors. About the research overall: There were just under 400 genotyped donors. Of these, roughly 82% fell in the genetic ancestry cluster associated with self-reported Caucasian donors. Study-level points and caveats: A later analysis linked a missense variant in DCLRE1C to the trimming of TCR beta V and J genes. Rare sequences made up most TCRs, while some public TCRs were found in many donors.

Trimming at V came to 6 bases and at J to 4 bases, leaving 6 bases not matched to a gene. Germline V gene sequence: CDR1 MNHEY, CDR2 SMNVEV (reference sequence). The CDR3 contains 14 residues. 60 Vbeta and 13 Jbeta primers were used in PCR. Data came from immunoSEQ multiplex PCR; TCRdb stores just in-frame clones and leaves some out. Of roughly 150,000 clones in the sample, approximately 80% were seen once. The source material was PBMCs. The receptor's source is a male donor in good health and CMV-seronegative. The rearrangement joins TRBV27 to TRBJ1-5, with 7 bases that match TRBD1. CDR3 region: CASSSGTVNQPQHF. As DNA, the CDR3 is TGTGCCAGCAGCTCCGGGACAGTAAATCAGCCCCAGCATTTT.